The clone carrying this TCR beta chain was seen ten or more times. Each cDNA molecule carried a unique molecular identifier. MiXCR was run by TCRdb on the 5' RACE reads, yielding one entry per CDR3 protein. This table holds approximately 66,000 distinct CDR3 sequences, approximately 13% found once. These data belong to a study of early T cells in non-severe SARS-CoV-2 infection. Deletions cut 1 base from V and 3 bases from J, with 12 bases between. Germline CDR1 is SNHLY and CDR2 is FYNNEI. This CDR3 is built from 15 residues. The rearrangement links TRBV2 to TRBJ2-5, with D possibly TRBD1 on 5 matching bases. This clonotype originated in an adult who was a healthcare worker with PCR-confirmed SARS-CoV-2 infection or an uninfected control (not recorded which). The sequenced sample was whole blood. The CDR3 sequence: CASSEDFRAKETQYF. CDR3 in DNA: TGTGCCAGCAGTGAAGATTTCAGGGCTAAAGAGACCCAGTACTTC.